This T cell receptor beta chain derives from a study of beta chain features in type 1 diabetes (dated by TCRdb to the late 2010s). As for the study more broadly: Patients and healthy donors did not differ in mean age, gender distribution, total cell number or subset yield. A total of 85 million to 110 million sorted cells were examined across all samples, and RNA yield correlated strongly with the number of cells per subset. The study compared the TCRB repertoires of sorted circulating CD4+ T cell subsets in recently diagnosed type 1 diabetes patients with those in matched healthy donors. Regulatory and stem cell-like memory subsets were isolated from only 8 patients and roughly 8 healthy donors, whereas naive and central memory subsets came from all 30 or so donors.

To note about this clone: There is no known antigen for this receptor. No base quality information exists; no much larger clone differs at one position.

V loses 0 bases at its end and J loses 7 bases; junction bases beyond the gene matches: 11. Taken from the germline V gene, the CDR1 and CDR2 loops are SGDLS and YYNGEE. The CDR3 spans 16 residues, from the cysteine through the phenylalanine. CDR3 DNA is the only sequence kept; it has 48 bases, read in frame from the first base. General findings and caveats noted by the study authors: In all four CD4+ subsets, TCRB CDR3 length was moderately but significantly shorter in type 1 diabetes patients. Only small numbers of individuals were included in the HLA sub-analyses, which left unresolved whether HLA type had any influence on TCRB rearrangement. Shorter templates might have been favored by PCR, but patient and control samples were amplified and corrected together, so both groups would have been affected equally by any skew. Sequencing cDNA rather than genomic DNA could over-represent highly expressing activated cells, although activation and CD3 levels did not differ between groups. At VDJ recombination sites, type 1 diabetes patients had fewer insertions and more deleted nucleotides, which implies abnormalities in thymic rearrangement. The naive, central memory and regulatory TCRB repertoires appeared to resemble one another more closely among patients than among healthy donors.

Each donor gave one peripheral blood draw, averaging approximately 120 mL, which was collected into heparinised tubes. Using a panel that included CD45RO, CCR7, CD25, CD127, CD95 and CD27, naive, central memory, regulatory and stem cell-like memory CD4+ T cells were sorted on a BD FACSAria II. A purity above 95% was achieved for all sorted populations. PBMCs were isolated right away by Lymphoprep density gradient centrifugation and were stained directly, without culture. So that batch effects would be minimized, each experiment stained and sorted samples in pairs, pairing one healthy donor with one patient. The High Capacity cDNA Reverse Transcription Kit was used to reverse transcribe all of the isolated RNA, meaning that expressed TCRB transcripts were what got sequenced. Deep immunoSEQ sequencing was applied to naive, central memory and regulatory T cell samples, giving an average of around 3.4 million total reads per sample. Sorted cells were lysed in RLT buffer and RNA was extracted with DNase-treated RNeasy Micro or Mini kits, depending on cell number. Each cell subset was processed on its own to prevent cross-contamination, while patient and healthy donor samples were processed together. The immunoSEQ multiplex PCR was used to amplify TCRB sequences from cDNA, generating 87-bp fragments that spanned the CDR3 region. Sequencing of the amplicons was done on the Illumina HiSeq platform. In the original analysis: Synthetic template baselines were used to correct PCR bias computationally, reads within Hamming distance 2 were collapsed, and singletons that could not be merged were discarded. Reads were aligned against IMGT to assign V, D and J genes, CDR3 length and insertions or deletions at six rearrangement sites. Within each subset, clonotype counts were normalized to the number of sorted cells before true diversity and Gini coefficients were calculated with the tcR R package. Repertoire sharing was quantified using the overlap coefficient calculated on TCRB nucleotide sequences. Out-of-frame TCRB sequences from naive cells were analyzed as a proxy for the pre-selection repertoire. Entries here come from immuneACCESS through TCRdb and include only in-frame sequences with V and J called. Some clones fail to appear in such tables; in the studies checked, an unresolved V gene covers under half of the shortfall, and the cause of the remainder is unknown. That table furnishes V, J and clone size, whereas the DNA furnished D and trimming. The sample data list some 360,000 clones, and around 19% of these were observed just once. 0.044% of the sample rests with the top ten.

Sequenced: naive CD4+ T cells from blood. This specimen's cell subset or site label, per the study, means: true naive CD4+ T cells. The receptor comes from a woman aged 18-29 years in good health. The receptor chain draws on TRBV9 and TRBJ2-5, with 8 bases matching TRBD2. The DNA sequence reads TGTGCCAGCAGCGTAGACCCGGGACTAGGAGGGGGGACCCAGTACTTC. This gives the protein CASSVDPGLGGGTQYF.